The 25 T cell receptor beta chains presented below share a single source sample, sequenced in a study of shared clonotypes between healthy human individuals. Produced via immunoSEQ multiplex PCR; TCRdb's table is partial and in-frame only. The top ten clones hold about 0.35% of a sample with fewer than 1.6 million clones, less than 99% of them seen once. Source material: naive CD4+ T cells sorted from blood. Stated subset: CD45RA+ positively selected. The receptors here all came from a young man in good health.

Written as DNA, the CDR3 is TGTGCCAGCAGCTTAAGCCGGGAGGGCCACTACGAGCAGTACTTC. Amino acid sequence: CASSLSREGHYEQYF. The V and J genes are TRBV7-6 and TRBJ2-7; the match to TRBD2 covers 8 bases. Germline CDR1 reads SGHVS; CDR2 reads FNYEAQ. After removal of 2 bases from V and 3 bases from J, the junction contained 6 bases not matched to a gene. This CDR3 is built from 15 residues.

The chain carries TRBV6-1 and TRBJ2-7, with TRBD2 identical over 8 bases. Germline V gene sequence: CDR1 MNHNS, CDR2 SASEGT. This CDR3 region has 14 residues. J gave up 1 base and V 6 bases, and 5 bases lay outside the gene matches. The CDR3 loop reads CASRTSESSYEQYF. For the CDR3, the DNA is TGTGCCAGCAGGACTAGCGAGAGTTCCTACGAGCAGTACTTC.

V gene TRBV14 combines with J gene TRBJ2-7; D possibly corresponds to TRBD2 (5 bases). The CDR3 loop spans 14 amino acids. Germline CDR1 reads SGHDN; CDR2 reads FVKESK. With 4 bases removed from V and 7 bases from J, the gap between germline ends came to 17 bases. The CDR3 spells CASSPVVRGREQYF. CDR3 sequence (DNA): TGTGCCAGCAGCCCTGTCGTTCGGGGTAGAGAGCAGTACTTC.

The gene calls are TRBV5-5 and TRBJ2-7, with D hard to call. CDR1 SGHKS and CDR2 YYEKEE come from the germline V gene (reference sequence). Deletions cut 2 bases from V and 2 bases from J, with 14 bases between. The CDR3 runs to 15 residues. The DNA of the CDR3 is TGTGCCAGCAGCTTCCTTCTACAGCTTACCTACGAGCAGTACTTC. It yields the protein CASSFLLQLTYEQYF.

The chain recombines TRBV5-1 with TRBJ2-3; TRBD2 agrees at 7 bases. Germline assignment: CDR1 SGHRS and CDR2 YFSETQ. V was pared by 7 bases and J by 5 bases, with 13 bases of the junction left unmatched. The CDR3 spans 15 residues. CDR3 sequence reads: CASQLGGSGEDTQYF. The DNA for the CDR3 is TGCGCCAGCCAGTTAGGCGGGAGTGGCGAAGATACGCAGTATTTT.

The chain is built from TRBV5-1 and TRBJ2-7; D call uncertain. This CDR3 is built from 13 residues. Germline V lookup: CDR1 SGHRS, CDR2 YFSETQ. V shed 4 bases and J shed 3 bases, with 11 bases lying between them. DNA for the CDR3: TGCGCCAGCAGCCTTATAACCGACTACGAGCAGTACTTC. Translation gives CASSLITDYEQYF. The full variable domain, completed using reference TRBV5-1 and TRBJ2-7, is KAGVTQTPRYLIKTRGQQVTLSCSPISGHRSVSWYQQTPGQGLQFLFEYFSETQRNKGNFPGRFSGRQFSNSRSEMNVSTLELGDSALYLCASSLITDYEQYFGPGTRLTVT.

V gene TRBV5-4 combines with J gene TRBJ2-7; 15 bases align to TRBD2. With 4 bases clipped from V and 5 bases from J, the junction kept 10 bases outside the gene matches. The CDR3 extends over 17 amino acids. CDR1 is SGHNT, CDR2 YYREEE, per germline (reference sequence). The CDR3 region is CASSPGGGLAGGHEQYF. The CDR3 nucleotides are TGTGCCAGCAGCCCGGGGGGGGGACTAGCGGGAGGCCACGAGCAGTACTTC.

The chain joins TRBV15 to TRBJ2-7; D gene unclear. CDR1 is LNHNV, CDR2 YYDKDF, per germline (reference sequence). The germline V and J ends were trimmed by 3 bases and 3 bases, with 18 bases remaining between them. The CDR3 extends over 16 amino acids. CDR3 DNA sequence: TGTGCCACCAGCAGGAGAGACCCTAGACTCAGCTACGAGCAGTACTTC. Translated, it gives CATSRRDPRLSYEQYF.

The V gene is TRBV19, the J gene TRBJ2-7; perhaps TRBD1 as D (6 bases). With 10 bases removed from V and 4 bases from J, the gap between germline ends came to 14 bases. Per the germline V gene, CDR1 is LNHDA and CDR2 is SQIVND (reference sequence). CDR3 length: 12 amino acids. In DNA form, the CDR3 reads TGTGCCATAGTGGGACAAGAGTACGAGCAGTACTTC. Protein product: CAIVGQEYEQYF.

The gene calls are TRBV9 and TRBJ2-2; D unresolved. V was shortened by 4 bases and J by 3 bases, with 10 bases between the two germline ends. Germline CDR1 is SGDLS and CDR2 is YYNGEE. This CDR3 has 14 residues. The CDR3 DNA sequence: TGTGCCAGCAGCTCTTCTAGGGACACCGGGGAGCTGTTTTTT. Translating gives CASSSSRDTGELFF.

The chain couples TRBV15 to TRBJ2-7; perhaps TRBD2 as D (6 bases). The CDR3 spans 14 residues. Per germline, CDR1 LNHNV and CDR2 YYDKDF (reference sequence). Trimming took off 1 base at V and 1 base at J, with 8 bases between the two ends. The CDR3 sequence is CATSRVAGSYEQYF. CDR3 coding DNA: TGTGCCACCAGCAGAGTTGCGGGGTCCTACGAGCAGTACTTC.

Here the CDR3 reads CASSLELAGDTEQFF. DNA of the CDR3: TGCGCCAGCAGCTTGGAGCTAGCGGGAGATACTGAGCAGTTCTTC. The chain is built from TRBV5-1 and TRBJ2-1, with TRBD2 identical over 10 bases. Germline V gives CDR1 SGHRS, CDR2 YFSETQ. After removal of 0 bases from V and 9 bases from J, the junction contained 6 bases not matched to a gene. The CDR3 is 15 amino acids.

The rearrangement links TRBV2 to TRBJ2-1; 11 nucleotides align to TRBD2. Germline V CDR1 and CDR2: SNHLY, FYNNEI. CDR3 length equals 14 residues. The V and J ends lost 7 bases and 6 bases, in that order; junction bases with no gene match: 5. CDR3 sequence reads: CASIYGTSGNEQFF. The CDR3, as DNA: TGTGCCAGCATTTACGGGACTAGCGGCAATGAGCAGTTCTTC.

The chain carries TRBV9 and TRBJ2-5; D uncertain. V lost 1 base to trimming and J lost 2 bases, with 9 bases between them. Germline values: CDR1 SGDLS, CDR2 YYNGEE. This CDR3 is built from 14 residues. CDR3 loop: CASSVSSVQETQYF. The DNA of the CDR3 is TGTGCCAGCAGCGTAAGTTCAGTTCAAGAGACCCAGTACTTC.

The chain carries TRBV2 and TRBJ2-4, with no clear D. The CDR3 loop spans 16 amino acids. The V gene lost 2 bases and the J gene lost 3 bases, with 14 bases spanning the gap. In germline, CDR1 is SNHLY, CDR2 FYNNEI. The CDR3 region is CASSEQGSVDKNIQYF. The CDR3, as DNA: TGTGCCAGCAGTGAACAAGGATCCGTGGACAAAAACATTCAGTACTTC.

The rearrangement uses TRBV19 and TRBJ2-1; the D is unclear. The CDR3 covers 14 residues. Trimming left V 1 base short and J 7 bases short, with 11 bases between. From germline, CDR1 is LNHDA and CDR2 SQIVND (reference sequence). As DNA, the CDR3 is TGTGCCAGTAGTATAGGCAGAGAGAGAAATGAGCAGTTCTTC. Its translation is CASSIGRERNEQFF.

CDR3 bases: TGTGCCACCGGTGGGGTAGGAACCGGGGAGCTGTTTTTT. As protein: CATGGVGTGELFF. The J gene is TRBJ2-2, the V gene TRBV10-3; D is undetermined. The CDR3 loop spans 13 amino acids. Trimming removed 10 bases at V and 5 bases at J, with 14 bases between. Per the germline V gene, CDR1 is ENHRY and CDR2 is SYGVKD.

The V and J genes are TRBV20-1 and TRBJ1-2; D gene uncertain. The CDR3 extends over 10 amino acids. V was cut by 3 bases and J by 8 bases, with 7 bases left in between. Germline-derived CDR1 and CDR2 are DFQATT and SNEGSKA (reference sequence). CDR3: CSASRLGYTF. CDR3 sequence (DNA): TGCAGTGCTAGTAGACTGGGCTACACCTTC.

The rearrangement uses TRBV25-1 and TRBJ1-1; the match to TRBD1 covers 7 bases. The V and J ends lost 8 bases and 6 bases, in that order; junction bases with no gene match: 12. This CDR3 is 14 amino acids long. Germline CDR1 is MGHDK and CDR2 is SYGVNS. CDR3 protein: CASSPRGGAAEAFF. The DNA for the CDR3 is TGTGCCAGCTCCCCCAGGGGGGGTGCGGCTGAAGCTTTCTTT.

Comment on this clone: Other DNA sequences within the sample encode an identical CDR3. The chain couples TRBV27 to TRBJ2-5; no reliable D call. V lost 5 bases, J lost 3 bases, and 4 bases lay in between. The CDR3 contains 11 residues. The V gene's germline CDR1 is MNHEY and CDR2 SMNVEV (reference sequence). Written as DNA, the CDR3 is TGTGCCAGCAGTCATAAAGAGACCCAGTACTTC. It codes for CASSHKETQYF.

The V and J genes are TRBV28 and TRBJ2-6, with 9 bases fitting TRBD1. The trim removed 3 bases at V and 0 bases at J, leaving 3 bases unmatched. This CDR3 has 17 residues. In germline, CDR1 is MDHEN, CDR2 SYDVKM. CDR3: CASSLTGGGSGANVLTF. CDR3 bases: TGTGCCAGCAGTTTGACAGGGGGTGGCTCTGGGGCCAACGTCCTGACTTTC.

As regards this clone: Other DNA sequences in the sample encode the same CDR3. V gene TRBV30 combines with J gene TRBJ2-7; D is uncertain. Germline CDR1 GTSNPN, CDR2 SVGIG (reference sequence). This CDR3 has 12 residues. The V end lost 3 bases, the J end lost 1 base, and 7 bases lay between the germline ends. This chain's CDR3 is CAWRPDSYEQYF. As DNA, the CDR3 is TGTGCCTGGAGACCAGATTCCTACGAGCAGTACTTC.

V gene TRBV6-4 combines with J gene TRBJ1-2; a possible D gene is TRBD1 (6 bases). Germline-derived CDR1 and CDR2 are MRHNA and SNTAGT. V shed 3 bases and J shed 6 bases, with 20 bases lying between them. The CDR3 consists of 16 residues. Here the CDR3 reads CASSETGPLGVDGYTF. The DNA for the CDR3 is TGTGCCAGCAGTGAAACAGGGCCACTCGGGGTGGATGGCTACACCTTC.

V is TRBV6-6 and J is TRBJ2-7, with unresolved D. Germline CDR1 and CDR2: MNHNY and SVGAGI (reference sequence). The V end lost 7 bases, the J end lost 5 bases, and 12 bases lay between the germline ends. This CDR3 is 12 amino acids long. CDR3 in amino acids: CASMAVNNEQYF. The CDR3 coding sequence is TGTGCCAGCATGGCTGTAAACAACGAGCAGTACTTC.

This sequence joins TRBV2 and TRBJ2-1; TRBD2 aligns across 7 bases. J gave up 8 bases and V 3 bases, and 10 bases lay outside the gene matches. The length of the CDR3 is 15 residues. In germline, CDR1 is SNHLY, CDR2 FYNNEI. The DNA of the CDR3 is TGTGCCAGCAGTGATGAGCGGGGAATGGGCGATGAGCAGTTCTTC. Protein: CASSDERGMGDEQFF.